The text below deals with one TCR beta chain. The antigen this receptor binds is unknown. Base qualities are not at hand, and no much larger clone is one base apart. This sample is drawn from a study of vaccination effects on CD4 cells after COVID-19 (dated by TCRdb to between 2021 and 2022). Background for the entire study: Two doses of either the BNT162b2 or the mRNA-1273 mRNA SARS-CoV-2 vaccine were administered to participants. Pre-vaccine samples were collected from two convalescent patients 16 days and one week before the first dose, corresponding to 142 and 148 days after COVID-19 diagnosis. SARS-CoV-2 spike-specific CD4+ TCR repertoires from before and after mRNA vaccination were compared in COVID-19 convalescent patients and in infection-naive vaccine recipients. Altogether, roughly 10 COVID-19 convalescent patients and 4 SARS-CoV-2-naive healthy vaccine recipients made up the full study. In the study, cultures from other donors were sequenced using the Oncomine TCR Beta short-read assay on an Illumina iSeq 100. Study-level results and caveats: At late post-vaccination timepoints, both infection-induced and vaccine-induced clones showed marked clonal contraction, consistent with waning T cell responses. In convalescent patients, the post-vaccine spike-reactive repertoire was composed mainly of new vaccine-induced clones that were largely distinct from infection-induced clones. Limitations of the study were the small number of convalescent patients and the absence of early post-infection timepoints.

The CDR3 has 15 amino acids, counting the end cysteine and phenylalanine. Only the CDR3 part of the read is kept: 45 bases, read in frame from the first base. From a lookup of the germline V gene, CDR1 and CDR2 are ENHRY and SYGVKD. V ends up 5 bases short and J 2 bases short, with an unmatched junction base count of 2. Libraries were constructed by the immunoSEQ multiplex PCR assay. DNA from the cultured, isolated CD4+ T cells was subjected to TCR beta CDR3 sequencing. The authors' analysis ran thus. Non-productive TCR sequences were removed and reads were trimmed to the CDR3 region, keeping CDR3s of at least 7 amino acids. Antigen-specific clonotypes were identified using the MANAFEST web app by comparison of expansion in peptide wells against reference cultures. To count as positive, a clone had to show expansion at FDR<0.05 compared with the reference and with all other wells, an odds ratio above 5, and a frequency above 0.1% in two replicate wells. A clonotype was defined as cross-reactive if the clonotype was significantly expanded both in SARS-CoV-2 spike wells and in at least one common cold coronavirus spike condition. CDR3 similarity was assessed by Levenshtein distance with the stringdist R package, and unrooted trees were built with ape in R 3.6.1. Not all clones reach the TCRdb copy of this immuneACCESS table, which keeps in-frame sequences only. Checked studies attribute under half of the gap to unresolved V genes and leave the rest unexplained. From that table come the V and J calls and clone size; the DNA was used to work out D and trimming. The sample records more than 20,000 clones, 69% of which are singletons. More than 15% of the sample is in the top ten clones.

To identify antigen-specific CD4+ T cell clonotypes by their expansion, the ViraFEST assay first stimulated PBMC with viral peptide pools and then applied TCR sequencing. After around ten days of culture, CD4+ T cells were isolated with the EasySep CD4+ T cell isolation kit. Convalescent patients had PCR-confirmed SARS-CoV-2 infection between March and December 2020, before Alpha, Beta and Delta variants emerged in the United States. Some 1.9 million PBMC per well were cultured with approximately 10 ug/ml peptides in IMDM containing approximately 4.6% human AB serum, around 10 IU/ml IL-2 and gentamicin. On days 3 and 7, half of the culture medium was replaced with fresh IL-2-containing medium. Unless noted otherwise, every peptide stimulation condition was grown in triplicate wells. PBMC were separated from whole blood using Ficoll-Paque Plus gradient centrifugation and were then either cryopreserved at -140C or used fresh. The spike proteins of SARS-CoV-2 and of the common cold coronaviruses HCoV-NL63, HCoV-OC43 and HCoV-229E were spanned by overlapping peptide pools. Genomic DNA was extracted from cultured CD4+ T cells with the QIAamp micro DNA kit.

The chain is made from TRBV10-3 and TRBJ2-1, with 11 middle bases fitting TRBD2. The sample consisted of CD4+ T cells from PBMCs cultured with SARS-CoV-2 spike peptides, taken before COVID-19 vaccination. The cell subset or site label for this specimen denotes: SARS-CoV-2 spike overlapping peptide pool stimulation. This receptor was identified in a human donor who had a prior SARS-CoV-2 infection. The CDR3 protein sequence reads: CAISLGLAAYNEQFF. In nucleotides, the sequence is TGTGCCATCAGTTTGGGACTAGCGGCCTACAATGAGCAGTTCTTC.